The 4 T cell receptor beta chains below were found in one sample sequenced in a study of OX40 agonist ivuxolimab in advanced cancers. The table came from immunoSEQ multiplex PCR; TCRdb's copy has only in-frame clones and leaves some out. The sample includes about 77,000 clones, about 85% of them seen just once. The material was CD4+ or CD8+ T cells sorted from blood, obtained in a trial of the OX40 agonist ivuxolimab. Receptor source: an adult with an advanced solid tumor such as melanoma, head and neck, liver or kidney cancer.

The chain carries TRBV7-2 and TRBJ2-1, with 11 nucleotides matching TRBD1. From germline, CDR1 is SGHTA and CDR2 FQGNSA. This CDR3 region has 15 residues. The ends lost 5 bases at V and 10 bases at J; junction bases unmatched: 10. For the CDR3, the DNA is TGTGCCAGCAGCCCGGGACAGGGGGTCGGGGCGGAGCAGTTCTTC. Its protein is CASSPGQGVGAEQFF.

The CDR3 is CASRPTWRETQYF. The CDR3 DNA is TGTGCCAGCAGACCGACGTGGCGAGAGACCCAGTACTTC. V is TRBV5-6 and J is TRBJ2-5; no clear D gene. This CDR3 is built from 13 residues. CDR1 is SGHDT, CDR2 YYEEEE, per germline. V was clipped by 5 bases and J by 4 bases, with 12 bases between them.

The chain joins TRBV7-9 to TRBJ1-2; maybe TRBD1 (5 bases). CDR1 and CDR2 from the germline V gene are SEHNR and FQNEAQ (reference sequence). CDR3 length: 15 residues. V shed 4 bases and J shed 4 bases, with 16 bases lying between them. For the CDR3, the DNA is TGTGCCAGCAGCTCCCCACCGGGGGGGGGCTATGGCTACACCTTC. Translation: CASSSPPGGGYGYTF.

The CDR3 reads CASNPGGGLYEQYF. In DNA, the CDR3 is TGTGCCAGCAACCCGGGGGGCGGTCTCTACGAGCAGTACTTC. The chain is built from TRBV28 and TRBJ2-7; possible D gene TRBD2, 7 bases. Trimming left V 7 bases short and J 3 bases short, with 16 bases between. Germline CDR1 is MDHEN and CDR2 is SYDVKM. The CDR3 covers 14 residues.